This TCR beta chain comes out of a study of glioma-infiltrating T cells. TCR alpha and beta CDR3 regions were amplified from RNA using iRepertoire nested multiplex PCR. One entry per CDR3 protein, called by TCRdb with MiXCR from the multiplex PCR reads. This table holds about 380,000 distinct CDR3 sequences, about two fifths found once. A few counts support this clonotype. The sequence came from a human donor with low-grade glioma or glioblastoma, undergoing nonglioma brain surgery, or in good health (not recorded which). The sequencing input was glioma tissue, nonneoplastic brain tissue, or PBMCs (not recorded which).

The CDR3: CASRLTGTSGIDTQYF. CDR3 in DNA: TGTGCCAGCAGGTTGACTGGGACTAGCGGGATTGATACGCAGTATTTT. The chain recombines TRBV3-1 with TRBJ2-3; 13 bases are a match to TRBD2. The CDR3 length is 16 residues. Germline assignment: CDR1 LGHDT and CDR2 YNNKEL (reference sequence). V gave up 6 bases and J gave up 6 bases; unmatched junction bases: 9.